One sample yielded the 9 T cell receptor beta chains listed below, sequenced in a study of control samples from healthy donors and cancer patients. Sequenced by immunoSEQ multiplex PCR; TCRdb stores in-frame clones only, minus some. The top ten clones hold about 3.9% of a sample with more than 85,000 clones, around 87% of them seen once. The specimen sequenced was PBMCs. The receptors come from a woman aged 55-70 years with lung cancer.

This rearrangement joins TRBV6-6 to TRBJ2-7; 7 nucleotides match TRBD1. V shed 6 bases and J 12 bases; nucleotides not matched to a gene: 14. CDR3 length: 13 amino acids. Germline V lookup: CDR1 MNHNY, CDR2 SVGAGI (reference sequence). The CDR3 DNA sequence: TGTGCCAGCAGCCTCACGGGACAGATCCTCCCGTACTTC. Its protein product is CASSLTGQILPYF.

The rearrangement uses TRBV5-1 and TRBJ2-4; 8 nucleotides agree with TRBD2. The trim removed 0 bases at V and 1 base at J, leaving 9 bases unmatched. The germline V gene has CDR1 SGHRS and CDR2 YFSETQ. CDR3 size: 18 residues. The CDR3 here is CASSLEAGAPGAKNIQYF. The CDR3 DNA reads TGCGCCAGCAGCTTGGAAGCGGGGGCACCGGGGGCCAAAAACATTCAGTACTTC.

The chain uses TRBV5-8 and TRBJ1-5; 7 nucleotides agree with TRBD1. The CDR3 extends over 15 amino acids. V lost 2 bases to trimming and J lost 5 bases; unmatched junction nucleotides: 7. Germline V lookup: CDR1 SGHTS, CDR2 YDEGEE. CDR3 in DNA: TGTGCCAGCAGCTTTGACAGGGACCTCTATCAGCCCCAGCATTTT. It codes for CASSFDRDLYQPQHF.

The V gene is TRBV19, the J gene TRBJ1-5; D gene uncertain. CDR1 and CDR2 from the germline V gene are LNHDA and SQIVND (reference sequence). The CDR3 extends over 13 amino acids. V was clipped by 0 bases and J by 9 bases, with 9 bases between them. The CDR3 sequence is CASSIDNRGPQHF. The CDR3 DNA is TGTGCCAGTAGTATAGATAATAGAGGGCCCCAGCATTTT.

This clone was detected once. This chain uses TRBV7-9 with TRBJ2-1, with D hard to call. V was pared by 5 bases and J by 12 bases, with 17 bases between. From germline, CDR1 is SEHNR and CDR2 FQNEAQ (reference sequence). The CDR3 extends over 13 amino acids. The CDR3 sequence is CASSREKLFAQFF. CDR3 sequence (DNA): TGTGCCAGCAGCCGAGAGAAACTCTTTGCGCAGTTCTTC. The full variable domain, with the rest looked up from reference TRBV7-9 and TRBJ2-1, is DTGVSQNPRHKITKRGQNVTFRCDPISEHNRLYWYRQTLGQGPEFLTYFQNEAQLEKSRLLSDRFSAERPKGSFSTLEIQRTEQGDSAMYLCASSREKLFAQFFGPGTRLTVL.

This chain uses TRBV29-1 with TRBJ1-1, with 9 bases identical to TRBD1. V shed 4 bases and J 10 bases; nucleotides not matched to a gene: 10. There are 13 residues in the CDR3. CDR1 is SQVTM, CDR2 ANQGSEA, per germline. The CDR3 region has the DNA TGCAGCGTTGGTGAGGGACAGGGACGCTTAGCTTTCTTT. Amino acids: CSVGEGQGRLAFF.

This clone came up a few times. This chain joins TRBV11-2 and TRBJ2-2, with D unresolved. V gave up 7 bases and J gave up 1 base, with 7 bases separating them. The CDR3 length is 13 residues. Germline V gene lookup returns CDR1 SGHAT and CDR2 FQNNGV. CDR3 sequence reads: CASTDRNTGELFF. The CDR3 nucleotides read TGTGCCAGCACGGACCGGAACACCGGGGAGCTGTTTTTT.

The rearrangement joins TRBV10-3 to TRBJ2-7; D not resolved. Looked up from germline, CDR1 is ENHRY and CDR2 is SYGVKD. The CDR3 has 14 residues. Trimming left V 5 bases short and J 6 bases short, with 17 bases between. CDR3 protein: CAISRSSEIGEQYF. The CDR3 DNA is TGTGCCATCAGTCGGTCATCAGAGATCGGCGAGCAGTACTTC.

Notes on this clone: Other DNA sequences in the same sample also yield this CDR3. This chain uses TRBV5-1 with TRBJ2-1; D is possibly TRBD1 or TRBD2 (5 bases each). CDR3 length: 15 residues. Germline V lookup: CDR1 SGHRS, CDR2 YFSETQ. Trimming stripped 0 bases from V and 0 bases from J, with 7 bases between. CDR3: CASSLGGSSYNEQFF. Here the CDR3 DNA reads TGCGCCAGCAGCTTGGGGGGGAGCTCCTACAATGAGCAGTTCTTC.